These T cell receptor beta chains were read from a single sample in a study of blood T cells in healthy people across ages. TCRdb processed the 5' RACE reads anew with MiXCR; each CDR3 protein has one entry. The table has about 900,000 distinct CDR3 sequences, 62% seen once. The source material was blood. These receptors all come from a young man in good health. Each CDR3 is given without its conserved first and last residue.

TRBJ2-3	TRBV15	ATSREGFGGTDTQY
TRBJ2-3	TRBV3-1	ASSPTVIADTQY
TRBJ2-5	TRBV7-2	ASSLSSSGRETQY
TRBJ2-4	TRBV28	ASSTERLAKNIQY
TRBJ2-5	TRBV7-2	ASSLGDRVETQY
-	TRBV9	ASSKTGRDEQY
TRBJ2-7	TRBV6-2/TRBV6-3	ASSYRDSPTYEQY
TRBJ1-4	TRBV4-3	ASSQGWEQSPRKLF
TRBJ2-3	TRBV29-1	SAPGTYPDTQY
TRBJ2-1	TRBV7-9	ASSSTFDTNPYNEQF
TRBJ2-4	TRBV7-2	ASSVNREGLVKNIQY
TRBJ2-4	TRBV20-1	SAISTGAAEQY
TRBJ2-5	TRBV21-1	ASITGQLQETQY
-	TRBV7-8	ASSTLAGIGETQY
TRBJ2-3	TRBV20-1	SARVGWDTQY
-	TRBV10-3	AISQGTKGEQY
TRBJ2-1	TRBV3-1	ASSQDYSYNEQF
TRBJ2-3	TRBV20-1	SASPQLAGRTSSTDTQY
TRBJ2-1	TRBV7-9	ASSLGNFAADEQF
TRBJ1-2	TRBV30	AWSSGTGDYGYT
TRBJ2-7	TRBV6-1	ASSEVTGTGLFYEQY
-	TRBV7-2	ASSFLAGPYNEQY
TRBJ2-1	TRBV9	ASSVALIINEQF
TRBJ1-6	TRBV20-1	SARDGLTSYNSPLH
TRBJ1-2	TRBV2	ATPGQGARGYT
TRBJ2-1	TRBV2	VTWARRNNEQF
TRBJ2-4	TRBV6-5	ASSYSTGVVQY
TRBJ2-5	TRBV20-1	SARETSGGHLETQY
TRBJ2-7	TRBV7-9	ASSFRSGSAYEQY
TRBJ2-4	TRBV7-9	ASSSPRAAKNIQY
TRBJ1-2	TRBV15	ATSPGRGKGYT
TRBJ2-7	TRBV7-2	ASSFETEQY
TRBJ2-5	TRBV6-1	ASRNWDSQEETQY
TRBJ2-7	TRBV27	ASSSSGQGNEQY
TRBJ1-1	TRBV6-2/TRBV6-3	ASTYGINTEAF
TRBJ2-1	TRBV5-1	VSSLFSKSEQF
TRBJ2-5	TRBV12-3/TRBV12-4	ASSRLAGGIETQY
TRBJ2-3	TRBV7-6	ASSLEPLADTQY
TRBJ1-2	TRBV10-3	AISEPTGRGDYGYT
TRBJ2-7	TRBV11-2	ASSLGGLDGIEQY